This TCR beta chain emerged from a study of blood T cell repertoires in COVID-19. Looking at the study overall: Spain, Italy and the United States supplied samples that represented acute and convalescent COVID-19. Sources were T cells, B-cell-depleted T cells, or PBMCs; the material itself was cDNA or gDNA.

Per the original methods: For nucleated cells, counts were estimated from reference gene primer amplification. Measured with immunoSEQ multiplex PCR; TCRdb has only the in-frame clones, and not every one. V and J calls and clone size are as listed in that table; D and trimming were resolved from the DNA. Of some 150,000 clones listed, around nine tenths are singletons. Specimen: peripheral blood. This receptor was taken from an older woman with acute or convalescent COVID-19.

CDR3 protein: CASSRTSGGYNEQFF. In nucleotides, the CDR3 is TGTGCCAGCAGCCGGACTAGCGGGGGTTACAATGAGCAGTTCTTC. The chain uses TRBV11-1 and TRBJ2-1, with TRBD2 matching over 13 bases. The CDR3 contains 15 residues. The germline V gene has CDR1 SGHAT and CDR2 FQDESV (reference sequence). The junction had 2 bases not matched to a gene; V was cut back by 5 bases and J by 4 bases. The full variable domain, in which reference TRBV11-1 and TRBJ2-1 provide the parts outside the CDR3, is EAEVAQSPRYKITEKSQAVAFWCDPISGHATLYWYRQILGQGPELLVQFQDESVVDDSQLPKDRFSAERLKGVDSTLKIQPAELGDSAMYLCASSRTSGGYNEQFFGPGTRLTVL.